The present T cell receptor (beta chain) was sequenced within a study of chemoradiotherapy in HPV16-positive cancers. Study-wide background: Candidate HPV-specific T-cell clones and common TCR motifs came from functional assays in a couple of HPV16-positive patients.

Produced via immunoSEQ multiplex PCR; TCRdb's table is partial and in-frame only. Among about 10,000 clones listed, 65% to 70% were seen once. CDR1 is SGDLS, CDR2 YYNGEE, per germline. The CDR3 extends over 15 amino acids. Trimming removed 4 bases from V and 7 bases from J, with 17 bases in between. Study-wide results and limits: Functional assays defining HPV-specific T cells used only a couple of HPV16-positive patients.

This clone was seen only once. What it binds is not known. This specimen was acquired from a patient who underwent chemoradiotherapy. The sequence was obtained from a human donor with HPV-associated anogenital cancer. This chain links TRBV9 with TRBJ1-4; no definite D call. CDR3 in DNA: TGTGCCAGCAGCCAACCCACGAGGGAATCTGAAAAACTGTTTTTT. Its protein product is CASSQPTRESEKLFF.